Given below is one T cell receptor (beta chain) in context. Its specificity is not known. Different DNA sequences within this sample yield the same CDR3. This entry belongs to a study of shared clonotypes between healthy human individuals. The study, taken as a whole, reports: Among donors, sharing of clonotypes was expected to be affected by sequencing depth.

Genomic DNA (from each subset) was split evenly across several immunoSEQ plates. Sequenced by immunoSEQ multiplex PCR; TCRdb stores in-frame clones only, minus some. Of approximately 470,000 clones listed, 81% are singletons. The CDR3 loop spans 13 amino acids. Germline V CDR1 and CDR2: SGHRS, YFSETQ. Losses at the gene ends were 4 bases for V and 5 bases for J; bases not matched to a gene: 3. The unsorted samples had tens of millions of PBMCs used for genomic DNA. Material for sequencing was PBMCs. This chain connects TRBV5-1 to TRBJ2-5, with 9 bases identical to TRBD1. The sequence derives from a woman in her 40s in good health. Some clones in this sample may be carry-over from other donors' samples. The CDR3: CASSPGQGETQYF. CDR3 nucleotide sequence: TGCGCCAGCAGCCCGGGACAGGGTGAGACCCAGTACTTC.